This is a list of T cell receptor beta chains from one sample in a study of blood T cells in healthy people across ages. TCRdb re-analysed the 5' RACE reads in MiXCR, keeping a single row per CDR3 protein. Here the sample spans about 1.4 million distinct CDR3 sequences, 45% to 70% being singletons. Source material: blood. These receptors were obtained from a man aged 18 to 30 in good health. CDR3s include the opening cysteine and the closing phenylalanine or tryptophan. Fields, in order: clone size, V gene, J gene, D gene, CDR3 DNA, CDR3 protein. The D gene is left open where the match is weak. Where a row states a size, it is once, few, many or the class of an expanded clone; other rows omit it.

abundance: few
v_gene: TRBV12-3/TRBV12-4
j_gene: TRBJ1-2
d_gene: .
CDR3nt: TGTGCCAGCAGTTTAAGGTGGGGCTACACCTTC
CDR3aa: CASSLRWGYTF

abundance: once
v_gene: TRBV5-1
j_gene: TRBJ1-2
d_gene: .
CDR3nt: TGCGCCAGCAGCGCGGGACTGCGGAACTATGGCTACACCTTC
CDR3aa: CASSAGLRNYGYTF

abundance: few
v_gene: TRBV20-1
j_gene: TRBJ2-4
d_gene: .
CDR3nt: TGCAGTGCGATTAACACCCGGAGTGGAAGAGTTCAGTACTTC
CDR3aa: CSAINTRSGRVQYF

abundance: .
v_gene: TRBV27
j_gene: TRBJ2-7
d_gene: .
CDR3nt: TGTGCCAGCAGTTTATTAAGGGACGCTTACTACGAGCAGTACTTC
CDR3aa: CASSLLRDAYYEQYF

abundance: many
v_gene: TRBV4-3
j_gene: TRBJ2-2
d_gene: TRBD2
CDR3nt: TGCGCCAGCAGCCAAGAACTTGGCGGGGGGGCCGGGGAGCTGTTTTTT
CDR3aa: CASSQELGGGAGELFF

abundance: .
v_gene: TRBV5-1
j_gene: TRBJ2-1
d_gene: .
CDR3nt: TGCGCCAGCAGCTTGTTCGCCGAGGATGAGCAGTTCTTC
CDR3aa: CASSLFAEDEQFF

abundance: once
v_gene: TRBV12-3/TRBV12-4
j_gene: TRBJ1-1
d_gene: .
CDR3nt: TGTGCCAGCAGTTACGACAGCTCCCACACTGAAGCTTTCTTT
CDR3aa: CASSYDSSHTEAFF

abundance: .
v_gene: TRBV5-5
j_gene: TRBJ2-3
d_gene: TRBD2
CDR3nt: TGTGCCAGCAGCCCCGGACTAGCGGATCTCACAGATACGCAGTATTTT
CDR3aa: CASSPGLADLTDTQYF

abundance: few
v_gene: TRBV29-1
j_gene: TRBJ2-1
d_gene: TRBD2
CDR3nt: TGCAGCGCTCGGACTAGCGGGAGATATGAGCAGTTCTTC
CDR3aa: CSARTSGRYEQFF

abundance: .
v_gene: TRBV7-6
j_gene: TRBJ2-1
d_gene: TRBD2
CDR3nt: TGTGCCAGCAGCTTACTAGCGGGGGTGATCAATGAGCAGTTCTTC
CDR3aa: CASSLLAGVINEQFF

abundance: .
v_gene: TRBV11-2
j_gene: TRBJ2-4
d_gene: .
CDR3nt: TGTGCCAGCGTCCGTTCCTCCGCCAAAAACATTCAGTACTTC
CDR3aa: CASVRSSAKNIQYF

abundance: few
v_gene: TRBV7-9
j_gene: TRBJ2-5
d_gene: TRBD1
CDR3nt: TGTGCCAGCAGCTTAGTGGACAGGGCACACCAAGAGACCCAGTACTTC
CDR3aa: CASSLVDRAHQETQYF

abundance: .
v_gene: TRBV7-2
j_gene: TRBJ2-7
d_gene: TRBD2
CDR3nt: TGTGCCAGCAGCCGACTAGCGAGAGCCGGTTACGAGCAGTACTTC
CDR3aa: CASSRLARAGYEQYF

abundance: few
v_gene: TRBV2
j_gene: TRBJ2-5
d_gene: .
CDR3nt: TGTGCCAGCAGTCCCTTCCGGGAAAAAGAGACCCAGTACTTC
CDR3aa: CASSPFREKETQYF

abundance: once
v_gene: TRBV5-6
j_gene: TRBJ1-1
d_gene: .
CDR3nt: TGTGCCAGCAGCTTTACAGGACTCCGGCGGAACACTGAAGCTTTCTTT
CDR3aa: CASSFTGLRRNTEAFF

abundance: .
v_gene: TRBV5-1
j_gene: TRBJ1-1
d_gene: .
CDR3nt: TGCGCCAGCAGCCCACCGGGGGGTGAGGACACTGAAGCTTTCTTT
CDR3aa: CASSPPGGEDTEAFF

abundance: many
v_gene: TRBV12-3/TRBV12-4
j_gene: TRBJ2-5
d_gene: .
CDR3nt: TGTGCCAGCAGTTTGGGACCTATACCCCAAGAGACCCAGTACTTC
CDR3aa: CASSLGPIPQETQYF

abundance: .
v_gene: TRBV5-1
j_gene: TRBJ1-5
d_gene: .
CDR3nt: TGCGCCAGCAGCTTGGTGCCGGGGAAGGATCAGCCCCAGCATTTT
CDR3aa: CASSLVPGKDQPQHF

abundance: .
v_gene: TRBV10-2
j_gene: TRBJ1-5
d_gene: TRBD1
CDR3nt: TGCGCCAGCTCGGGGGGGACAGGGATCAATCAGCCCCAGCATTTT
CDR3aa: CASSGGTGINQPQHF